These 27 T cell receptor beta chains share one sample of origin, sequenced in a study of CD8+ T cells in alopecia areata. Extracted RNA was reverse transcribed into cDNA, the sequencing template. The assay was immunoSEQ multiplex PCR, and TCRdb's table has in-frame clones only and misses some. The sample lists 150,000 to 200,000 clones; roughly 66% were seen once. The sample consisted of CD8+ T cells sorted from blood, taken at week 0. The receptor set was obtained from a human donor with alopecia areata.

This clone turned up a few times. This chain connects TRBV4-1 to TRBJ2-3, with TRBD2 matching over 7 bases. CDR1 and CDR2 (germline): MGHRA, YSYEKL. The length of the CDR3 is 15 residues. The V and J ends lost 1 base and 6 bases, in that order; junction bases with no gene match: 7. The CDR3 is CASSQVGGDVDTQYF. The CDR3, as DNA: TGCGCCAGCAGCCAAGTTGGGGGGGATGTGGATACGCAGTATTTT.

The V and J genes are TRBV14 and TRBJ1-2; 10 bases align to TRBD1. Germline loops: CDR1 SGHDN, CDR2 FVKESK. The V and J ends lost 4 bases and 3 bases, in that order; junction bases with no gene match: 5. The CDR3 spans 15 residues. The CDR3 spells CASSLRTGGHYGYTF. The CDR3 DNA reads TGTGCCAGCAGCCTCCGGACAGGGGGGCACTATGGCTACACCTTC.

The J gene is TRBJ2-7, the V gene TRBV10-2, with 7 nucleotides matching TRBD2. The CDR3 consists of 11 residues. V was clipped by 8 bases and J by 5 bases; unmatched bases: 3. From germline, CDR1 is WSHSY and CDR2 SAAADI. CDR3 loop: CASLSGDEQYF. The CDR3, as DNA: TGCGCCAGCCTCAGCGGGGACGAGCAGTACTTC.

The chain links TRBV30 to TRBJ1-5; D is uncertain. V was shortened by 2 bases and J by 3 bases, with 8 bases between the two germline ends. Per the germline V gene, CDR1 is GTSNPN and CDR2 is SVGIG (reference sequence). The CDR3 runs 13 residues. DNA of the CDR3: TGTGCCTGGAGTAACGAATACAATCAGCCCCAGCATTTT. Its protein is CAWSNEYNQPQHF.

The chain employs TRBV29-1 and TRBJ2-5, with 7 bases identical to TRBD2. Germline CDR1 is SQVTM and CDR2 is ANQGSEA. The V and J ends lost 2 bases and 5 bases, in that order; junction bases with no gene match: 11. The CDR3 extends over 15 amino acids. This CDR3 reads CSVETVTSWHETQYF. In DNA, the CDR3 is TGCAGCGTTGAAACCGTGACTAGCTGGCACGAGACCCAGTACTTC.

The chain has TRBV2 and TRBJ2-3; no reliable D call. V dropped 8 bases and J dropped 6 bases, with 9 bases sitting between them. The CDR3 runs to 11 residues. Germline loops: CDR1 SNHLY, CDR2 FYNNEI. In DNA, the CDR3 is TGTGCCAGCGTGGAAAATGATACGCAGTATTTT. Protein: CASVENDTQYF.

This sequence joins TRBV6-1 and TRBJ2-3, with a weak D call TRBD2 (6 bases). V lost 0 bases to trimming and J lost 0 bases, with 13 bases between them. The CDR3 runs to 17 residues. Germline CDR1 reads MNHNS; CDR2 reads SASEGT. Written as DNA, the CDR3 is TGTGCCAGCAGTGAAGCGCGGGAACGCCGTAGCACAGATACGCAGTATTTT. This gives the protein CASSEARERRSTDTQYF.

As DNA, the CDR3 is TGTGCCAGCAGCGAATTCTCGGCGAACACTGAAGCTTTCTTT. Amino acids: CASSEFSANTEAFF. The V call is TRBV6-1, the J call TRBJ1-1; D gene unclear. Trimming took 6 bases from V and 1 from J, leaving 12 bases between them. This CDR3 contains 14 residues. Germline assignment: CDR1 MNHNS and CDR2 SASEGT.

The chain uses TRBV5-1 and TRBJ2-1; 9 nucleotides match TRBD2. Germline CDR1 and CDR2: SGHRS and YFSETQ. Losses at the gene ends were 5 bases for V and 0 bases for J; bases not matched to a gene: 3. The CDR3 loop spans 15 amino acids. The CDR3 DNA follows: TGCGCCAGCAGTCGTAGCGGGGGCTCCTACAATGAGCAGTTCTTC. It translates to CASSRSGGSYNEQFF.

V is TRBV27 and J is TRBJ2-3; no definite D call. The ends were cut back, 6 bases at V and 1 base at J, with 5 bases in the middle. This CDR3 comprises 12 residues. The germline gives CDR1 MNHEY, CDR2 SMNVEV (reference sequence). In DNA form, the CDR3 reads TGTGCCAGCAGGGCGGGCACAGATACGCAGTATTTT. Its protein is CASRAGTDTQYF.

The chain carries TRBV5-1 and TRBJ1-1; the match to TRBD1 covers 7 bases. CDR1 and CDR2 (germline): SGHRS, YFSETQ. Unmatched junction bases numbered 12, after V lost 4 bases and J lost 0 bases. There are 17 residues in the CDR3. The CDR3 here is CASSHMEGQILNTEAFF. The CDR3 DNA reads as TGCGCCAGCAGCCACATGGAGGGACAGATTTTGAACACTGAAGCTTTCTTT.

This chain joins TRBV5-1 and TRBJ2-7, with D perhaps matching TRBD2 (5 bases). The germline gives CDR1 SGHRS, CDR2 YFSETQ. The CDR3 extends over 11 amino acids. V lost 4 bases to trimming and J lost 4 bases, with 6 bases between them. For the CDR3, the DNA is TGCGCCAGCAGCCCGGGATACGAGCAGTACTTC. This sequence encodes CASSPGYEQYF. Based on the CDR3 plus reference TRBV5-1 and TRBJ2-7, the full variable domain is KAGVTQTPRYLIKTRGQQVTLSCSPISGHRSVSWYQQTPGQGLQFLFEYFSETQRNKGNFPGRFSGRQFSNSRSEMNVSTLELGDSALYLCASSPGYEQYFGPGTRLTVT.

V gene TRBV7-2 combines with J gene TRBJ1-2, with 7 bases fitting TRBD1. Unmatched junction bases numbered 5, after V lost 1 base and J lost 0 bases. The CDR3 totals 16 residues. CDR1 is SGHTA, CDR2 FQGNSA, per germline. Here the CDR3 DNA reads TGTGCCAGCAGCTTAGGCAGGGACAGAGCTAACTATGGCTACACCTTC. Its translation is CASSLGRDRANYGYTF.

This chain connects TRBV25-1 to TRBJ2-1; D is unclear. In germline, CDR1 is MGHDK, CDR2 SYGVNS. This CDR3 region has 13 residues. Trimming pared 4 bases from V and 4 bases from J, leaving 8 bases between. The CDR3 region has the DNA TGTGCCAGCAGTGGGGCGGTGTACAATGAGCAGTTCTTC. Its translation: CASSGAVYNEQFF. Based on the CDR3 plus reference TRBV25-1 and TRBJ2-1, the full variable domain is EADIYQTPRYLVIGTGKKITLECSQTMGHDKMYWYQQDPGMELHLIHYSYGVNSTEKGDLSSESTVSRIRTEHFPLTLESARPSHTSQYLCASSGAVYNEQFFGPGTRLTVL.

The rearrangement joins TRBV30 to TRBJ2-5; D not certain. The CDR3 contains 12 residues. Trimming removed 2 bases from V and 0 bases from J, with 4 bases in between. Germline lookup yields CDR1 GTSNPN and CDR2 SVGIG (reference sequence). Here the CDR3 DNA reads TGTGCCTGGAGTCCAGACCAAGAGACCCAGTACTTC. Protein: CAWSPDQETQYF.

The CDR3 DNA follows: TGCGCCAGTGCCCCACAGCAGGAGAACACCGGGGAGCTGTTTTTT. Its protein is CASAPQQENTGELFF. The chain combines TRBV4-1 with TRBJ2-2; D gene uncertain. Germline-derived CDR1 and CDR2 are MGHRA and YSYEKL. The CDR3 runs 15 residues. V was trimmed by 9 bases and J by 1 base, leaving 15 bases between them.

This rearrangement joins TRBV29-1 to TRBJ2-3; D is unresolved. V dropped 3 bases and J dropped 4 bases, with 14 bases sitting between them. The CDR3 covers 14 residues. Germline CDR1 SQVTM, CDR2 ANQGSEA. The CDR3 nucleotides read TGCAGCGTTGATAATAGCCGTGGGGCAGATACGCAGTATTTT. Translated: CSVDNSRGADTQYF.

This clone turned up a few times. The chain couples TRBV4-1 to TRBJ1-1; D unresolved. The V gene's germline CDR1 is MGHRA and CDR2 YSYEKL. The CDR3 is 14 residues long. Trimming left V 3 bases short and J 2 bases short, with 10 bases between. The CDR3 reads CASSHSIANTEAFF. The CDR3 DNA sequence: TGCGCCAGCAGCCACTCCATCGCCAACACTGAAGCTTTCTTT.

The chain links TRBV5-6 to TRBJ2-2; 8 nucleotides match TRBD2. CDR1 is SGHDT, CDR2 YYEEEE, per germline. The length of the CDR3 is 16 residues. V shed 1 base, J shed 2 bases, and the junction held 4 bases outside the gene matches. CDR3: CASSLFLAGNTGELFF. CDR3 coding DNA: TGTGCCAGCAGCTTGTTTCTAGCGGGTAACACCGGGGAGCTGTTTTTT.

A note on this clone: Compared with germline, one end of the junction differs, possibly owing to a read error. The same CDR3 is also encoded by other DNA sequences in this sample. V is TRBV27 and J is TRBJ2-6; perhaps TRBD1 as D (5 bases). CDR1 is MNHEY and CDR2 is SMNVEV in the germline V gene (reference sequence). The CDR3 loop spans 15 amino acids. The CDR3 region is CASSPRHSGANVLTF. Here the CDR3 DNA reads TGTGCCAGCAGCCCTAGACACTCTGGGGCTAACGTCCTGACTTTC. Looking up the rest from reference TRBV27 and TRBJ2-6 gives the full variable domain: EAQVTQNPRYLITVTGKKLTVTCSQNMNHEYMSWYRQDPGLGLRQIYYSMNVEVTDKGDVPEGYKVSRKEKRNFPLILESPSPNQTSLYFCASSPRHSGANVLTFGAGSRLTVL.

The chain carries TRBV13 and TRBJ2-3; 9 nucleotides agree with TRBD2. The ends lost 3 bases at V and 3 bases at J; junction bases unmatched: 4. This CDR3 comprises 15 residues. CDR1 and CDR2 from the germline V gene are PRHDT and FYEKMQ (reference sequence). The CDR3 reads CASSFPSGGTDTQYF. The CDR3 DNA is TGTGCCAGCAGCTTCCCGAGCGGGGGGACAGATACGCAGTATTTT. Full variable domain (remainder filled in from reference TRBV13 and TRBJ2-3): AAGVIQSPRHLIKEKRETATLKCYPIPRHDTVYWYQQGPGQDPQFLISFYEKMQSDKGSIPDRFSAQQFSDYHSELNMSSLELGDSALYFCASSFPSGGTDTQYFGPGTRLTVL.

The chain employs TRBV15 and TRBJ2-7; D unresolved. The V end lost 1 base, the J end lost 1 base, and 2 bases lay between the germline ends. The CDR3 has 12 residues. Germline CDR1 and CDR2: LNHNV and YYDKDF (reference sequence). The chain's CDR3 is CATSRGSYEQYF. In DNA, the CDR3 is TGTGCCACCAGCAGAGGGTCCTACGAGCAGTACTTC.

J is TRBJ1-1 and V is TRBV5-1; D is ambiguous. The germline gives CDR1 SGHRS, CDR2 YFSETQ. The CDR3 extends over 12 amino acids. V was pared by 0 bases and J by 8 bases, with 8 bases between. CDR3 sequence reads: CASSLGRSEAFF. CDR3 bases: TGCGCCAGCAGCTTGGGGAGAAGCGAAGCTTTCTTT.

The chain has TRBV27 and TRBJ1-4, with 8 bases matching TRBD1. The CDR3 is 16 amino acids. V dropped 6 bases and J dropped 8; count of bases not matched to a gene: 14. Germline CDR1 MNHEY, CDR2 SMNVEV (reference sequence). CDR3: CASSRFPGGAREKLFF. CDR3 nucleotide sequence: TGTGCCAGCAGCCGCTTCCCAGGGGGCGCAAGGGAAAAACTGTTTTTT.

The V call is TRBV27, the J call TRBJ2-7; 7 bases are shared with TRBD1. The germline V gene has CDR1 MNHEY and CDR2 SMNVEV (reference sequence). The CDR3 runs 13 residues. J lost 4 bases, V lost 5 bases, and 5 bases had no gene match. CDR3 protein: CASSPGQIYEQYF. The CDR3 bases are TGTGCCAGCAGTCCGGGACAGATTTACGAGCAGTACTTC.

V is TRBV7-9 and J is TRBJ1-2; 9 bases map to TRBD1. The V gene end was trimmed by 5 bases and the J gene end by 9 bases; junction bases not matched to a gene: 7. The length of the CDR3 is 13 residues. CDR1 is SEHNR and CDR2 is FQNEAQ in the germline V gene (reference sequence). The CDR3: CASSKGQGWSYTF. CDR3 sequence (DNA): TGTGCCAGCAGCAAGGGACAGGGATGGAGCTACACCTTC.

This clone was counted a few times. The V gene is TRBV29-1, the J gene TRBJ1-1; unclear D gene. CDR1 and CDR2 (germline): SQVTM, ANQGSEA. CDR3 length: 17 residues. Between the trimmed V and J ends, which lost 0 bases and 6 bases, there was a span of 23 bases. The CDR3 DNA follows: TGCAGCGTTGAAGATCGGGGAGGGCCTAACCCTGGCGCTGAAGCTTTCTTT. This gives the protein CSVEDRGGPNPGAEAFF.